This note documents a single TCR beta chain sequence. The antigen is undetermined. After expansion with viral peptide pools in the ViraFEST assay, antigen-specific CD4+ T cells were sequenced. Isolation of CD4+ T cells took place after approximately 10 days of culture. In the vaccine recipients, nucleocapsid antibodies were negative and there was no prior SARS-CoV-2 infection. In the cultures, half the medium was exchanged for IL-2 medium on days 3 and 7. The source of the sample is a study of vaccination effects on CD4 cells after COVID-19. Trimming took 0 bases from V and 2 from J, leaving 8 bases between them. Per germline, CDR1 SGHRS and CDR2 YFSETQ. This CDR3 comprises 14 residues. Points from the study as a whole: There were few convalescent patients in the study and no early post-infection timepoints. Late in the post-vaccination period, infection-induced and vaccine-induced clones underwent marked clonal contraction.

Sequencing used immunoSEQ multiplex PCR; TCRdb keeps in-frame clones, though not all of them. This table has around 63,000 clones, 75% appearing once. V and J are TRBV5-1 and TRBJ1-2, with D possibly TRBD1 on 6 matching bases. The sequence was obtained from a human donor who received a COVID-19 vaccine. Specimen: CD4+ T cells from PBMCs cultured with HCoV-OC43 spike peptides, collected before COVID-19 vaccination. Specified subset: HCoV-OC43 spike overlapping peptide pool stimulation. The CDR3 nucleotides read TGCGCCAGCAGCTTGGAGGGGGACAACTATGGCTACACCTTC. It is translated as CASSLEGDNYGYTF.